These T cell receptor beta chains were read from a single sample in a study of neoadjuvant anti-PD-1 for oral cavity cancer. This table comes from immunoSEQ multiplex PCR, and its TCRdb copy is limited to in-frame clones, with some not included. The table has about 14,000 clones, about 69% seen once; the top ten hold under 3.5%. The sequenced sample was PBMCs, obtained before nivolumab (anti-PD-1) treatment. These receptors came from a person aged 40 to 85 with oral cavity squamous cell carcinoma. Each CDR3 is given with its conserved first and last residue. The order of the fields is clone size, J gene, D gene, V gene, CDR3 protein, CDR3 DNA. The D gene is left open where the match is weak. The size entry is marked missing in some rows and otherwise reads once, few, many or a size class.

clone size: once
J gene: TRBJ2-3
D gene: TRBD2
V gene: TRBV10-3
CDR3 protein: CAISEATLAGTDTQYF
CDR3 DNA: TGTGCCATCAGTGAGGCGACCCTAGCGGGAACAGATACGCAGTATTTT

clone size: few
J gene: TRBJ1-1
D gene: .
V gene: TRBV18
CDR3 protein: CASSPQGLHTEAFF
CDR3 DNA: TGTGCCAGCTCACCCCAGGGATTGCACACTGAAGCTTTCTTT

clone size: .
J gene: TRBJ1-3
D gene: .
V gene: TRBV11-2
CDR3 protein: CASSHTTPVKGTGNTIYF
CDR3 DNA: TGTGCCAGCAGCCATACTACCCCGGTGAAAGGAACCGGAAACACCATATATTTT

clone size: .
J gene: TRBJ1-2
D gene: .
V gene: TRBV30
CDR3 protein: CAWNPPGRANYGYTF
CDR3 DNA: TGTGCCTGGAACCCCCCCGGGAGGGCTAACTATGGCTACACCTTC

clone size: once
J gene: TRBJ2-7
D gene: TRBD1
V gene: TRBV30
CDR3 protein: CAWSPPGTGGLDEQYF
CDR3 DNA: TGTGCCTGGTCCCCTCCCGGGACAGGGGGTCTCGACGAGCAGTACTTC

clone size: .
J gene: TRBJ2-3
D gene: TRBD2
V gene: TRBV5-4
CDR3 protein: CASSLEAGVGVADTQYF
CDR3 DNA: TGTGCCAGCAGCTTGGAAGCGGGAGTAGGCGTGGCAGATACGCAGTATTTT

clone size: .
J gene: TRBJ2-1
D gene: .
V gene: TRBV11-2
CDR3 protein: CASSLDLERPYNEQFF
CDR3 DNA: TGTGCCAGCAGCTTAGATCTGGAGCGCCCTTACAATGAGCAGTTCTTC

clone size: few
J gene: TRBJ1-1
D gene: .
V gene: TRBV7-9
CDR3 protein: CASSFPYGGTEAFF
CDR3 DNA: TGTGCCAGCAGCTTTCCCTATGGGGGAACTGAAGCTTTCTTT

clone size: .
J gene: TRBJ2-3
D gene: .
V gene: TRBV7-3
CDR3 protein: CASSLRPGLRADTQYF
CDR3 DNA: TGTGCCAGCAGCTTACGGCCGGGCTTACGCGCAGATACGCAGTATTTT

clone size: .
J gene: TRBJ2-1
D gene: TRBD2
V gene: TRBV19
CDR3 protein: CASSRTGGTSGGRTNEQFF
CDR3 DNA: TGTGCCAGTAGTAGAACCGGCGGGACTAGCGGGGGGCGGACGAATGAGCAGTTCTTC

clone size: .
J gene: TRBJ2-7
D gene: .
V gene: TRBV9
CDR3 protein: CASSSMDSYEQYF
CDR3 DNA: TGTGCCAGCAGCAGCATGGATAGCTACGAGCAGTACTTC

clone size: .
J gene: TRBJ2-2
D gene: .
V gene: TRBV27
CDR3 protein: CASHPLTNTGELFF
CDR3 DNA: TGTGCCAGCCACCCGCTCACAAACACCGGGGAGCTGTTTTTT

clone size: few
J gene: TRBJ1-2
D gene: .
V gene: TRBV19
CDR3 protein: CASKGGPVLGYGYTF
CDR3 DNA: TGTGCCAGTAAGGGAGGCCCGGTTTTAGGCTATGGCTACACCTTC

clone size: .
J gene: TRBJ2-2
D gene: .
V gene: TRBV19
CDR3 protein: CASSIAPSKGQYTGELFF
CDR3 DNA: TGTGCCAGTAGTATTGCCCCGTCGAAAGGGCAGTACACCGGGGAGCTGTTTTTT

clone size: .
J gene: TRBJ2-7
D gene: .
V gene: TRBV4-1
CDR3 protein: CASSQFQVSYEQYF
CDR3 DNA: TGCGCCAGCAGCCAATTCCAGGTATCCTACGAGCAGTACTTC

clone size: .
J gene: TRBJ1-1
D gene: TRBD1
V gene: TRBV6-4
CDR3 protein: CASSKGTGGNTEAFF
CDR3 DNA: TGTGCCAGCAGTAAAGGGACAGGGGGCAACACTGAAGCTTTCTTT

clone size: .
J gene: TRBJ2-7
D gene: .
V gene: TRBV5-1
CDR3 protein: CASSTSTGISYEQYF
CDR3 DNA: TGCGCCAGCAGTACGTCAACAGGGATCTCCTACGAGCAGTACTTC

clone size: .
J gene: TRBJ2-2
D gene: TRBD1
V gene: TRBV2
CDR3 protein: CASSEGDRVSDLGELFF
CDR3 DNA: TGTGCCAGCAGTGAGGGGGACAGGGTTTCGGATCTCGGGGAGCTGTTTTTT

clone size: .
J gene: TRBJ1-5
D gene: .
V gene: TRBV30
CDR3 protein: CAWSVGVFNQPQHF
CDR3 DNA: TGTGCCTGGAGTGTGGGGGTGTTCAATCAGCCCCAGCATTTT

clone size: .
J gene: TRBJ1-6
D gene: .
V gene: TRBV5-4
CDR3 protein: CASSQNTNSPLHF
CDR3 DNA: TGTGCCAGCAGCCAGAACACGAATTCACCCCTCCACTTT

clone size: few
J gene: TRBJ1-1
D gene: TRBD1
V gene: TRBV19
CDR3 protein: CASSPGQGWTEAFF
CDR3 DNA: TGTGCCAGTAGTCCGGGACAGGGTTGGACTGAAGCTTTCTTT

clone size: .
J gene: TRBJ2-1
D gene: .
V gene: TRBV10-3
CDR3 protein: CATFSGTANNEQFF
CDR3 DNA: TGTGCCACCTTTTCCGGGACGGCTAACAATGAGCAGTTCTTC

clone size: .
J gene: TRBJ2-5
D gene: .
V gene: TRBV28
CDR3 protein: CASSYREQETQYF
CDR3 DNA: TGTGCCAGCAGTTACAGGGAACAAGAGACCCAGTACTTC

clone size: .
J gene: TRBJ1-2
D gene: .
V gene: TRBV14
CDR3 protein: CASSQEWRRGPYGYTF
CDR3 DNA: TGTGCCAGCAGCCAAGAGTGGAGGAGGGGACCCTATGGCTACACCTTC

clone size: .
J gene: TRBJ1-2
D gene: TRBD1
V gene: TRBV5-6
CDR3 protein: CASSRRGQGIGNYGYTF
CDR3 DNA: TGTGCCAGCAGCAGAAGGGGACAGGGGATTGGTAACTATGGCTACACCTTC

clone size: .
J gene: TRBJ2-1
D gene: .
V gene: TRBV5-1
CDR3 protein: CASSLNYNEQFF
CDR3 DNA: TGCGCCAGCAGCCTAAACTACAATGAGCAGTTCTTC

clone size: .
J gene: TRBJ1-5
D gene: .
V gene: TRBV10-3
CDR3 protein: CAIRGDGNQPQHF
CDR3 DNA: TGTGCCATCAGGGGAGACGGCAATCAGCCCCAGCATTTT

clone size: few
J gene: TRBJ1-3
D gene: .
V gene: TRBV5-4
CDR3 protein: CASSFNGRGGNTIYF
CDR3 DNA: TGTGCCAGCAGCTTTAATGGTAGGGGTGGAAACACCATATATTTT

clone size: .
J gene: TRBJ1-1
D gene: TRBD1
V gene: TRBV10-3
CDR3 protein: CAIRATDRGPAFF
CDR3 DNA: TGTGCCATCAGGGCTACCGACAGGGGGCCGGCTTTCTTT

clone size: once
J gene: TRBJ2-7
D gene: .
V gene: TRBV19
CDR3 protein: CASSGTGGEQYF
CDR3 DNA: TGTGCCAGTAGCGGGACCGGCGGCGAGCAGTACTTC

clone size: .
J gene: TRBJ1-6
D gene: .
V gene: TRBV28
CDR3 protein: CASYGRGPNSSPLHF
CDR3 DNA: TGTGCCAGCTACGGGAGAGGGCCTAACTCTTCACCCCTCCACTTT

clone size: .
J gene: TRBJ1-4
D gene: .
V gene: TRBV6-5
CDR3 protein: CASSYWSGNEKLFF
CDR3 DNA: TGTGCCAGCAGTTATTGGTCAGGCAATGAAAAACTGTTTTTT

clone size: .
J gene: TRBJ1-1
D gene: .
V gene: TRBV13
CDR3 protein: CASSLGGGAFF
CDR3 DNA: TGTGCCAGCAGCCTCGGAGGAGGAGCTTTCTTT

clone size: .
J gene: TRBJ2-7
D gene: .
V gene: TRBV5-1
CDR3 protein: CASSLGGSREQYF
CDR3 DNA: TGCGCCAGCAGCTTGGGGGGGTCGAGGGAGCAGTACTTC

clone size: .
J gene: TRBJ2-7
D gene: .
V gene: TRBV14
CDR3 protein: CASSQVGFLSYEQYF
CDR3 DNA: TGTGCCAGCAGCCAAGTAGGGTTCCTCTCCTACGAGCAGTACTTC

clone size: .
J gene: TRBJ2-1
D gene: .
V gene: TRBV7-3
CDR3 protein: CASSLYQDEQFF
CDR3 DNA: TGTGCCAGCAGCTTATATCAGGATGAGCAGTTCTTC

clone size: once
J gene: TRBJ2-7
D gene: TRBD2
V gene: TRBV5-1
CDR3 protein: CASRKAAQRAGGPYEQYF
CDR3 DNA: TGCGCCAGCAGAAAGGCAGCTCAAAGAGCGGGAGGGCCCTACGAGCAGTACTTC

clone size: .
J gene: TRBJ1-2
D gene: .
V gene: TRBV27
CDR3 protein: CASSFLGGPGYGYTF
CDR3 DNA: TGTGCCAGCAGTTTTCTGGGGGGGCCCGGGTATGGCTACACCTTC

clone size: .
J gene: TRBJ1-5
D gene: TRBD1
V gene: TRBV6-5
CDR3 protein: CASSTTGGSNQPQHF
CDR3 DNA: TGTGCCAGCAGTACGACAGGGGGTAGCAATCAGCCCCAGCATTTT

clone size: .
J gene: TRBJ2-5
D gene: .
V gene: TRBV5-4
CDR3 protein: CATGAGTQYF
CDR3 DNA: TGTGCCACGGGAGCGGGGACCCAGTACTTC

clone size: .
J gene: TRBJ2-1
D gene: TRBD1
V gene: TRBV4-2
CDR3 protein: CASSRGQGEDEQFF
CDR3 DNA: TGTGCCAGCAGCCGGGGACAGGGGGAAGATGAGCAGTTCTTC

clone size: few
J gene: TRBJ2-7
D gene: .
V gene: TRBV6-5
CDR3 protein: CASSAGTYGPYEQYF
CDR3 DNA: TGTGCCAGCAGCGCCGGGACATACGGACCCTACGAGCAGTACTTC

clone size: .
J gene: TRBJ2-3
D gene: .
V gene: TRBV5-4
CDR3 protein: CASRIASTDTQYF
CDR3 DNA: TGTGCCAGCAGAATCGCCAGCACAGATACGCAGTATTTT

clone size: .
J gene: TRBJ2-1
D gene: .
V gene: TRBV7-3
CDR3 protein: CASSLLASRLTYNEQFF
CDR3 DNA: TGTGCCAGCAGCTTATTAGCTAGTCGTCTGACCTACAATGAGCAGTTCTTC